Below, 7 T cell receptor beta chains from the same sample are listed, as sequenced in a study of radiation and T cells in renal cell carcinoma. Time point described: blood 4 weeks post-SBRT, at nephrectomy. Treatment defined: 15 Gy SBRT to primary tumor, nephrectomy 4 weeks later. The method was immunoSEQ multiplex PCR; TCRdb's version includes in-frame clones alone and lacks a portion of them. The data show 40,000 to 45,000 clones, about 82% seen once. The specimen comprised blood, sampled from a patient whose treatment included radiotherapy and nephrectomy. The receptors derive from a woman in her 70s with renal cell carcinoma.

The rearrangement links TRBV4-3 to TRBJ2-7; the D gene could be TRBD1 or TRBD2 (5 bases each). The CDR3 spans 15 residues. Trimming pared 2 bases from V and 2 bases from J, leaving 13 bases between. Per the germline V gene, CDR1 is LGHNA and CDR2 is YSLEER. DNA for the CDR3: TGCGCCAGCAGCCAAATGAGCGGCAGGGCCTACGAGCAGTACTTC. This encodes CASSQMSGRAYEQYF.

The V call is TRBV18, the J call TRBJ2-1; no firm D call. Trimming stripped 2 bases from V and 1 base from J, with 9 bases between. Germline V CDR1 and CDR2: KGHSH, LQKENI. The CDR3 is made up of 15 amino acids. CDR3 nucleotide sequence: TGTGCCAGCTCACCAGGGCTGAATTCCTACAATGAGCAGTTCTTC. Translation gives CASSPGLNSYNEQFF.

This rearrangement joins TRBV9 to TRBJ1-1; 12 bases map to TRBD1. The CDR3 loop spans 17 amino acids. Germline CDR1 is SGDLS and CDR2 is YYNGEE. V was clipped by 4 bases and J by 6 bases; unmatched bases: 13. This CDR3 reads CASSPSGTGGWGAEAFF. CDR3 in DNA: TGTGCCAGCAGCCCATCGGGGACAGGGGGCTGGGGGGCTGAAGCTTTCTTT.

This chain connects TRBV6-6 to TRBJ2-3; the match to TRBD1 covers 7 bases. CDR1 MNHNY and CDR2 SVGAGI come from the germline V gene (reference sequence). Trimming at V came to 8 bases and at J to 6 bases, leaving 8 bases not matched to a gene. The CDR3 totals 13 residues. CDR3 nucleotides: TGTGCCAGCGGGACAGATGGCGCTGATACGCAGTATTTT. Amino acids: CASGTDGADTQYF.

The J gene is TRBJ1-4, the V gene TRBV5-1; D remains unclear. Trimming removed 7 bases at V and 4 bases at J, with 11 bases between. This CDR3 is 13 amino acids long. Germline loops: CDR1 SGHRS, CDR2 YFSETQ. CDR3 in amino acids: CASADSVNEKLFF. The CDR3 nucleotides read TGCGCCAGCGCGGACTCGGTTAATGAAAAACTGTTTTTT.

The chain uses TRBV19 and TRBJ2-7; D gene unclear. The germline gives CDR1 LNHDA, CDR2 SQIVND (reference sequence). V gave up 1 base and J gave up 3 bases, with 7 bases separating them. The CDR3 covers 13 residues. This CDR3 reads CASSIGRFYEQYF. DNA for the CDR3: TGTGCCAGTAGTATAGGTCGATTCTACGAGCAGTACTTC.

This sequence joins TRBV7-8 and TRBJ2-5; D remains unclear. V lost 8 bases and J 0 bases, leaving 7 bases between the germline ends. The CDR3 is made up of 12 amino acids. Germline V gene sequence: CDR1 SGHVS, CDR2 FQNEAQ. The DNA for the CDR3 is TGTGCCAGCTCGAAGGACCAAGAGACCCAGTACTTC. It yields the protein CASSKDQETQYF.